The T cell receptor (beta chain) under discussion was sequenced for a study of Graves' ophthalmopathy and Graves' hyperthyroidism. Study overall: Blood was drawn at initial diagnosis, before any treatment.

CDR3 size: 15 residues. Per the germline V gene, CDR1 is SGHTA and CDR2 is FQGNSA. Unmatched junction bases numbered 7, after V lost 9 bases and J lost 4 bases. General observations from the study: Detected in blood as well were most expanded thyroid clonotypes with frequency above 0.001.

Investigators amplified TCR beta CDR3 regions from RNA transcripts. An opening RT-PCR round employed HTBI primers and preceded a second-round multiplex PCR. TCRdb independently ran MiXCR on the multiplex PCR reads; one entry per CDR3 protein. This table holds 200,000 to 250,000 distinct CDR3 sequences, about 47% found once. In its sample, this clonotype was seen a few times. The antigen remains unidentified. Someone took the PBMCs out of about 10 ml of fresh peripheral blood. This TCR derives from an adult man with Graves' ophthalmopathy. The sample taken for sequencing was peripheral blood. The rearrangement links TRBV7-2 to TRBJ1-5, with 12 bases that match TRBD1. The CDR3 spells CASQLGQGANQPQHF. Here the CDR3 DNA reads TGTGCCAGTCAACTGGGACAGGGGGCAAATCAGCCCCAGCATTTT.